This T cell receptor (beta chain) came from a study of vaccination and CD4 T cells after COVID-19. Whole-study results and caveats: When vaccine-specific clones from convalescent patients were examined, 304 of 307 were spike mono-reactive.

Time point in this sample: late sampling 161 to 241 days after vaccination in a few convalescent patients. One entry per CDR3 protein, called by TCRdb with MiXCR from the PCR reads. Among around 37,000 distinct CDR3 sequences listed, 36% were seen once. This CDR3 contains 16 residues. V gave up 3 bases and J gave up 0 bases, with 12 bases separating them. Germline-derived CDR1 and CDR2 are LGHNA and YNFKEQ. Comment on this clonotype: Its antigen remains unidentified.

The clonotype was recovered from a human donor who had recovered from COVID-19. Here the sequenced sample was CD4+ T cells from blood, taken about 7 months after SARS-CoV-2 vaccination. The chain joins TRBV4-2 to TRBJ1-5; tentative D call: TRBD1 (5 bases). CDR3 loop: CASSHPTANSNQPQHF. CDR3 nucleotide sequence: TGTGCCAGCAGCCACCCGACAGCAAATAGCAATCAGCCCCAGCATTTT.